Given below is one TCR beta chain in context. Original data processing: By means of reference gene primer amplification, nucleated cell counts were estimated. Assay used: immunoSEQ multiplex PCR; TCRdb lists only in-frame clones, some missing. V, J and clone size are taken as reported in that table, and D and trimming were inferred from the DNA itself. In the table there are approximately 290,000 clones, roughly 84% of which are singletons. The sample comes from a study of blood T cell repertoires in COVID-19. About the study: Sites across the United States, Italy and Spain contributed samples from acute and convalescent COVID-19. PBMCs, B-cell-depleted T cells, or T cells were the source of the cDNA or gDNA that made up the material.

Patients from Seattle were sampled longitudinally, starting during active infection. The CDR3 runs to 18 residues. Germline CDR1 and CDR2: LNHDA and SQIVND (reference sequence). V was trimmed by 2 bases and J by 1 base, leaving 20 bases between them. The sample was peripheral blood. The sequence was obtained from a human donor with COVID-19, enrolled during active disease. The donor label of this sample is uncertain. V usage is TRBV19 and J usage is TRBJ1-1, with D possibly matching TRBD1 (5 bases). As DNA, the CDR3 is TGTGCCAGTAGTATAATTTTCCGGGGGACGAGCGGGAACACTGAAGCTTTCTTT. Translation: CASSIIFRGTSGNTEAFF.